This entry lists 14 T cell receptor beta chains sequenced from one sample in a study of breast tumors, draining lymph nodes, adjacent tissues. TCRdb called the multiplex PCR reads again in MiXCR, with one record for every CDR3 protein. The sample consists of about 53,000 distinct CDR3 sequences, around 40% of them appearing once. Sequences were obtained from breast tumor tissue. These TCRs come from a female donor with breast cancer. Some clones in this sample may be carry-over from other donors' samples.

The chain employs TRBV19 and TRBJ1-5; TRBD1 is a possible D gene (5 bases). The ends were cut back, 10 bases at V and 3 bases at J, with 13 bases in the middle. The CDR3 spans 13 residues. Germline lookup yields CDR1 LNHDA and CDR2 SQIVND (reference sequence). CDR3 sequence reads: CATRDGFNQPQHF. Here the CDR3 DNA reads TGTGCCACCAGGGACGGCTTCAATCAGCCCCAGCATTTT.

In its sample, this clonotype was seen many times. The rearrangement uses TRBV11-1 and TRBJ2-7; 7 nucleotides match TRBD1. There are 14 residues in the CDR3. The V segment lost 6 bases and the J segment 2 bases; nucleotides outside the gene matches: 7. Germline V gene lookup returns CDR1 SGHAT and CDR2 FQDESV (reference sequence). The CDR3 sequence is CASRKGDRPYEQYF. DNA of the CDR3: TGTGCCAGCAGAAAAGGGGACAGACCCTACGAGCAGTACTTC.

This clonotype was picked up a small number of times. A much larger clone is a single base away; this may be a read error. The rearrangement uses TRBV4-3 and TRBJ1-2; D is uncertain. This CDR3 has 15 amino acids. Germline CDR1 and CDR2: LGHNA and YSLEER. V dropped 0 bases and J dropped 8 bases, with 16 bases sitting between them. CDR3 region: CASSQDFASRSGYTF. In DNA form, the CDR3 reads TGCGCCAGCAGCCAAGATTTCGCGAGTAGGTCGGGCTACACCTTC.

Ten or more counts support this clonotype. The chain combines TRBV5-1 with TRBJ2-7; the match to TRBD2 covers 9 bases. Unmatched junction bases numbered 3, after V lost 2 bases and J lost 3 bases. The germline V gene encodes CDR1 SGHRS and CDR2 YFSETQ. This CDR3 is 14 amino acids long. The CDR3 sequence is CASSLAGGYYEQYF. CDR3 DNA: TGCGCCAGCAGCTTAGCGGGAGGTTACTACGAGCAGTACTTC.

The rearrangement joins TRBV20-1 to TRBJ2-3, with 12 bases identical to TRBD2. V dropped 5 bases and J dropped 5; count of bases not matched to a gene: 5. CDR1 is DFQATT, CDR2 SNEGSKA, per germline (reference sequence). This CDR3 is built from 14 residues. CDR3 bases: TGCAGTGCTCACTCACTAGCGGGAGGAGATACGCAGTATTTT. Its translation: CSAHSLAGGDTQYF.

This clonotype has ten or more counts. Written as DNA, the CDR3 is TGTGCCAGCGAAACGGACAGGGCTTATTCACCCCTCCACTTT. Translating it yields CASETDRAYSPLHF. This chain links TRBV28 with TRBJ1-6, with TRBD1 identical over 8 bases. Germline V CDR1 and CDR2: MDHEN, SYDVKM. V lost 8 bases to trimming and J lost 8 bases; unmatched junction nucleotides: 8. This CDR3 is built from 14 residues.

This clonotype was counted many times. The CDR3 region is CASSYFRDRVETQYF. Here the CDR3 DNA reads TGTGCCAGCAGTTATTTTAGGGACAGGGTAGAGACCCAGTACTTC. V gene TRBV6-9 combines with J gene TRBJ2-5; 9 bases are shared with TRBD1. Germline V gene sequence: CDR1 MNHGY, CDR2 SVAAGI. The CDR3 loop spans 15 amino acids. V lost 1 base, J lost 4 bases, and 4 bases stayed unmatched.

This clonotype showed up many times. The V gene is TRBV9, the J gene TRBJ2-1; 9 bases are a match to TRBD2. V was clipped by 3 bases and J by 7 bases; unmatched bases: 5. The CDR3 is made up of 14 amino acids. The V gene's germline CDR1 is SGDLS and CDR2 YYNGEE. This CDR3 is CASSAGTSFNEQFF. The CDR3 DNA reads as TGTGCCAGCAGCGCCGGGACTAGCTTTAATGAGCAGTTCTTC.

The table lists this clonotype with a count of one. The germline gene is not matched at one end of the junction; a read error may be the cause. The chain has TRBV6-2 or TRBV6-3 and TRBJ2-7, with 12 bases identical to TRBD2. Looked up from germline, CDR1 is MNHEY and CDR2 is SVGEGT. The CDR3 length is 18 residues. The DNA for the CDR3 is TGTGCCAGCAGTCGACACCCACTAGCGGGAGGCCTTTCCTACGAGCAGTACTTT. Protein product: CASSRHPLAGGLSYEQYF.

In its sample, this clonotype was seen many times. The chain links TRBV5-6 to TRBJ2-6; no reliable D call. CDR1 SGHDT and CDR2 YYEEEE come from the germline V gene. The CDR3 covers 19 residues. The V and J ends lost 3 bases and 0 bases respectively, with 19 bases between them. The CDR3 DNA is TGTGCCAGCAGCTCCATTTATAGGTCATTCGACTCTGGGGCCAACGTCCTGACTTTC. Encoded protein: CASSSIYRSFDSGANVLTF.

Note on this clonotype: At one end the junction does not follow the germline gene, possibly because of a read error. The gene calls are TRBV11-3 and TRBJ2-3; 8 bases agree with TRBD1. CDR3 length: 18 amino acids. The germline V gene has CDR1 SGHNT and CDR2 YENEEA. In nucleotides, the CDR3 is TGTGCCAGCAGCACCTATGATGTGATGACAGGGGTGGCAGATACGCAGTACTTT. Translated, it gives CASSTYDVMTGVADTQYF.

This clonotype has ten or more counts. A much larger clone is a single base away; this may be a read error. The chain is built from TRBV20-1 and TRBJ2-1, with D possibly matching TRBD2 (5 bases). Trimming removed 5 bases from V and 9 bases from J, with 20 bases in between. Germline V gene lookup returns CDR1 DFQATT and CDR2 SNEGSKA (reference sequence). The CDR3 contains 14 residues. The CDR3: CSAQRMRLSTEQFF. The CDR3 coding sequence is TGCAGTGCTCAGAGGATGAGACTAAGCACTGAGCAGTTCTTC.

To note about this clonotype: One junction end does not reproduce the germline sequence, and a read error may be involved. The rearrangement uses TRBV14 and TRBJ2-7; D may be TRBD1 (6 bases). Per the germline V gene, CDR1 is SGHDN and CDR2 is FVKESK. The CDR3 is 15 amino acids. CDR3 loop: CAGSQLRGGGYEQYF. In DNA form, the CDR3 reads TGTGCCGGCAGCCAACTCAGGGGTGGTGGCTACGAGCAGTACTTC.

This clonotype appeared many times. The chain links TRBV15 to TRBJ2-5; D may be TRBD1 or TRBD2 (5 bases each). Trimming shortened V by 0 bases and J by 2 bases, and 10 bases separated the two germline ends. CDR3 length equals 15 residues. CDR1 LNHNV and CDR2 YYDKDF come from the germline V gene (reference sequence). CDR3 sequence: CATSREGRAQETQYF. In DNA, the CDR3 is TGTGCCACCAGCAGAGAGGGGCGGGCACAAGAGACCCAGTACTTC.